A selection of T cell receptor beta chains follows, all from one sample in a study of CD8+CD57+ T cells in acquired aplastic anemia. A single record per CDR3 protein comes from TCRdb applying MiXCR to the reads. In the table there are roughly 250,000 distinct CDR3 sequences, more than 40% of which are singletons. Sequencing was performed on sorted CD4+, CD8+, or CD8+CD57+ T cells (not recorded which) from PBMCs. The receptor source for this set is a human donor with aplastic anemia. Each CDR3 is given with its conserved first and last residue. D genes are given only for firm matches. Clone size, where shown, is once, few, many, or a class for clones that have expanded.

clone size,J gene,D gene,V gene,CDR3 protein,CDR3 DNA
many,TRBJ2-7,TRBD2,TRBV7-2,CASSLLAGFGEQYF,TGTGCCAGCAGCTTATTAGCGGGATTCGGGGAGCAGTACTTC
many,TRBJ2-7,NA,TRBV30,CAWSSVSYEQYF,TGTGCCTGGAGCTCTGTCTCCTACGAGCAGTACTTC
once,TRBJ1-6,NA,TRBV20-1,CSARSGVLGGSPLHF,TGCAGTGCTAGATCCGGGGTCTTGGGGGGATCACCCCTCCACTTT
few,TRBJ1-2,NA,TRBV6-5,CASSYRRDLLNNYGYTF,TGTGCCAGCAGTTACAGAAGGGACCTCTTAAATAACTATGGCTACACCTTC
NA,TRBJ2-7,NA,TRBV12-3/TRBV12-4,CASSYSTGRQVYEQYF,TGTGCCAGCAGTTACTCAACCGGCCGACAGGTCTACGAGCAGTACTTC
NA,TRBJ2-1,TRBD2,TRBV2,CASSQALFASGGYNEQFF,TGTGCCAGCAGTCAAGCCCTATTTGCTAGCGGGGGCTACAATGAGCAGTTCTTC
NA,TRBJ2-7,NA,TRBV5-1,CASSLGQVDEQYF,TGCGCCAGCAGCTTGGGACAGGTCGACGAGCAGTACTTC
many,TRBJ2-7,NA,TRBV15,CATSRVGSGVSYEQYF,TGTGCCACCAGCAGAGTCGGGTCCGGGGTCTCCTACGAGCAGTACTTC
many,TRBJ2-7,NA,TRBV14,CASSQRFLGVATYEQYF,TGTGCCAGCAGCCAACGATTCCTGGGAGTCGCGACCTACGAGCAGTACTTC
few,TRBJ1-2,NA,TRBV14,CASSLSLSPWGYGYTF,TGTGCCAGCAGTTTATCCCTATCCCCCTGGGGCTATGGCTACACCTTC
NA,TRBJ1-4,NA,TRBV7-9,CASSVRGAKLFF,TGTGCCAGCAGCGTGAGAGGGGCAAAACTGTTTTTT
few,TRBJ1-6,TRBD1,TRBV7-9,CASSEVGDRYNSPLHF,TGTGCCAGCAGTGAAGTAGGGGACAGGTATAATTCACCCCTCCACTTT
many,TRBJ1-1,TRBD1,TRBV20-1,CSARGSTGGDTEAFF,TGCAGTGCTAGAGGCTCGACAGGGGGGGACACTGAAGCTTTCTTT
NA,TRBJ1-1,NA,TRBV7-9,CASSEEDNKAFF,TGTGCCAGCAGCGAAGAGGACAATAAAGCTTTCTTT
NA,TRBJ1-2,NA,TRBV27,CASRGVRDIVYGYTF,TGTGCCAGCAGGGGCGTCCGGGACATCGTCTATGGCTACACCTTC
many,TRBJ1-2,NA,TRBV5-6,CASSFLKTYGYTF,TGTGCCAGCAGCTTTCTGAAGACCTATGGCTACACCTTC
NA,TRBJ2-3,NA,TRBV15,CATSRDRARGSSTDTQYF,TGTGCCACCAGCAGAGACCGCGCGAGGGGTAGTAGCACAGATACGCAGTATTTT
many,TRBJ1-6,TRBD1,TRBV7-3,CASSFRDRRNSPLHF,TGTGCCAGCAGCTTCCGGGACAGACGTAATTCACCCCTCCACTTT
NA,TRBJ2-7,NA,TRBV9,CASSVNPTPHEQYF,TGTGCCAGCAGCGTAAACCCCACTCCCCACGAGCAGTACTTC